This TCR beta chain was recorded in a study of shared clonotypes between healthy human individuals. The CDR3 runs to 13 residues. The germline V gene has CDR1 SQVTM and CDR2 ANQGSEA. V was clipped by 5 bases and J by 3 bases, with 14 bases between them. Clones were read by immunoSEQ multiplex PCR, and TCRdb kept only the in-frame ones, dropping some. The table includes about 2.1 million clones, around 93% detected once. The naive CD8 subset, CD45RO-negative cells positively selected for CCR7, excluded terminally differentiated effector memory CD45RA+ cells. Comment on this clone: The antigen is undetermined.

Study-wide findings and caveats: Although depth was large, rarefaction showed that sequencing of the sorted subsets was incomplete. Non-shared clonotypes were found to have lower generation probabilities than the clonotypes that were shared by all four of the sorted-subset donors.

The J gene is TRBJ2-7, the V gene TRBV29-1; the D gene is possibly TRBD2 (6 bases). The receptor was isolated from a man younger than 35 in good health. Some clones in this sample may be carry-over from other donors' samples. The sequencing input was naive CD8+ T cells from PBMCs. In DNA, the CDR3 is TGCAGCGTTATCCGGGACTCAGACTACGAGCAGTACTTC. It is translated as CSVIRDSDYEQYF.